This TCR beta chain was retrieved from a study of blood T cells in healthy people across ages. Points from the study as a whole: Higher diversity, along with more naive CD4+ cells, distinguished long-lived donors from aged donors.

Then a second PCR, running roughly 7 to 11 cycles, was carried out with a sample-barcoded 5' primer and a J-beta primer mix. A template-switch adaptor with 12 random nucleotides tagged each cDNA molecule. Each CDR3 protein gets one entry after TCRdb re-called the 5' RACE reads with MiXCR. The sample records about 1.5 million distinct CDR3 sequences, approximately 42% being singletons. This clonotype was seen a few times. Its antigen remains unknown. This sequence originates from a young woman in good health. The sequenced material came from blood.

Written as DNA, the CDR3 is TGCAGTGCTCATAGACTGGTCCAAGAGACCCAGTACTTC. It encodes CSAHRLVQETQYF. The V call is TRBV20-1, the J call TRBJ2-5; D is undetermined. Germline V gives CDR1 DFQATT, CDR2 SNEGSKA (reference sequence). The V and J ends lost 5 bases and 1 base respectively, with 11 bases between them. CDR3 size: 13 residues.